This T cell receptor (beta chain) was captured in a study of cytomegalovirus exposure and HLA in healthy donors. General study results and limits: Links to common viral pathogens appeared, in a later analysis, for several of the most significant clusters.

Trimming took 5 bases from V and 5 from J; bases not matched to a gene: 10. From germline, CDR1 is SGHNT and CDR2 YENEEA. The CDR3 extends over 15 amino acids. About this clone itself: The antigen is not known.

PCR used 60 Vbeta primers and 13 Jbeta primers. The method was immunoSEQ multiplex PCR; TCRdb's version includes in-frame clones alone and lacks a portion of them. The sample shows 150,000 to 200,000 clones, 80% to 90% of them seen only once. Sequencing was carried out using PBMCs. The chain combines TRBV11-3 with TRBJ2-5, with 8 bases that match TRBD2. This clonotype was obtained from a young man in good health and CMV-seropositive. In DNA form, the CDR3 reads TGTGCCAGCAGCCGCGGCGGGGGGCCCGGGGAGACCCAGTACTTC. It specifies CASSRGGGPGETQYF.